Each of the 10 T cell receptor beta chains below was sequenced from the same sample in a study of post-analysis software for immune sequencing data. General study results and limits: Patients showed TRBV5-6, TRBV5-1 and TRBV20-1 among 4 or 5 TRBV segments more frequent than in controls.

No antigen has been assigned to these receptors. Prepared TCR beta cDNA libraries contained unique molecular identifiers. Via MiXCR, TCRdb re-called the PCR reads, giving one row per CDR3 protein. The sample has about 560,000 distinct CDR3 sequences; roughly 47% are singletons. Sequencing was carried out using blood. These receptors came from a girl aged 10 to 17 with multiple sclerosis.

This clonotype has more than one count but fewer than ten. The V gene is TRBV11-2, the J gene TRBJ2-1, with D perhaps matching TRBD2 (5 bases). Per germline, CDR1 SGHAT and CDR2 FQNNGV. The CDR3 sequence is 12 residues long. Trimming took off 8 bases at V and 8 bases at J, with 13 bases between the two ends. This chain's CDR3 is CASEGLVDEQFF. In DNA form, the CDR3 reads TGTGCCAGCGAGGGCCTGGTAGATGAGCAGTTCTTC.

The CDR3: CASSLQTGTGALETQYF. CDR3 coding DNA: TGCGCCAGCAGCCTCCAAACCGGGACAGGGGCGTTAGAGACCCAGTACTTC. The gene calls are TRBV4-1 and TRBJ2-5; 10 nucleotides match TRBD1. J gave up 4 bases and V 4 bases, and 12 bases lay outside the gene matches. Germline V gene data show CDR1 as MGHRA and CDR2 as YSYEKL. The length of the CDR3 is 17 residues.

This clonotype has just a few counts. J is TRBJ2-7 and V is TRBV12-3 or TRBV12-4, with 9 nucleotides matching TRBD1. The V segment lost 5 bases and the J segment 7 bases; nucleotides outside the gene matches: 6. CDR3 length: 13 amino acids. The CDR3 spells CASSLDRGWEQYF. The CDR3 nucleotides are TGTGCCAGCAGTCTGGACAGGGGATGGGAGCAGTACTTC.

In this sample, this clonotype turned up a few times. This sequence joins TRBV14 and TRBJ2-7; maybe TRBD1 (6 bases). V was clipped by 3 bases and J by 6 bases, with 12 bases between them. The germline CDR1 and CDR2 sequences are SGHDN and FVKESK. CDR3 length: 13 amino acids. Here the CDR3 reads CASSQDLGAEQYF. The CDR3 DNA follows: TGTGCCAGCAGCCAGGACCTGGGGGCCGAGCAGTACTTC.

The chain has TRBV12-5 and TRBJ1-1; D is possibly TRBD1 (6 bases). The CDR3 is made up of 12 amino acids. Germline V CDR1 and CDR2: LGHNT, FRNRAP. Trimming cost V 5 bases and J 4 bases, with 8 bases left between them. The CDR3 sequence: CASGLQGTEAFF. In DNA, the CDR3 is TGTGCTAGTGGTCTACAGGGCACTGAAGCTTTCTTT.

Of note for this clonotype: One end of the junction is discordant with germline, which a read error may explain. The V gene is TRBV5-1, the J gene TRBJ2-5, with 7 bases fitting TRBD1. The CDR3 runs 14 residues. The germline gives CDR1 SGHRS, CDR2 YFSETQ. CDR3 in amino acids: CASSFGQVQETQYF. The CDR3 DNA reads TGTGCCAGCAGTTTCGGACAGGTTCAAGAGACCCAGTACTTC. Using reference TRBV5-1 and TRBJ2-5 for the parts outside the CDR3, the full variable domain is KAGVTQTPRYLIKTRGQQVTLSCSPISGHRSVSWYQQTPGQGLQFLFEYFSETQRNKGNFPGRFSGRQFSNSRSEMNVSTLELGDSALYLCASSFGQVQETQYFGPGTRLLVL.

V gene TRBV29-1 combines with J gene TRBJ2-3; D is perhaps TRBD1 or TRBD2 (5 bases each). This CDR3 spans 11 amino acids. Germline CDR1 reads SQVTM; CDR2 reads ANQGSEA. CDR3 sequence reads: CSCSGLGAQYF. CDR3 coding DNA: TGCAGTTGCTCGGGGCTTGGGGCGCAGTATTTT.

This sequence joins TRBV12-3 or TRBV12-4 and TRBJ2-5, with TRBD2 matching 9 bases. Matching the DNA end better, TRBJ2-7 makes the J call doubtful. The CDR3 is made up of 15 amino acids. This CDR3 reads CASSLASSGGNEQYF. Written as DNA, the CDR3 is TGTGCCAGCAGTTTAGCGAGTAGCGGGGGCAACGAGCAGTACTTC.

The chain has TRBV11-3 and TRBJ2-7; TRBD2 matches at 10 bases. CDR1 and CDR2 from the germline V gene are SGHNT and YENEEA. V dropped 5 bases and J dropped 4; count of bases not matched to a gene: 5. There are 14 residues in the CDR3. This chain's CDR3 is CASSRTSGIYEQYF. The CDR3, as DNA: TGTGCCAGCAGCCGGACTAGCGGAATATACGAGCAGTACTTC.

The chain links TRBV7-9 to TRBJ2-1; the match to TRBD2 covers 14 bases. The length of the CDR3 is 16 residues. CDR1 and CDR2 from the germline V gene are SEHNR and FQNEAQ (reference sequence). Trimming cost V 3 bases and J 13 bases; bases outside gene matches: 11. CDR3 DNA sequence: TGTGCCAGCAGCTTCGGACTAGCGGGAGGCGGTGAGACCCAGTTCTTC. This sequence encodes CASSFGLAGGGETQFF.